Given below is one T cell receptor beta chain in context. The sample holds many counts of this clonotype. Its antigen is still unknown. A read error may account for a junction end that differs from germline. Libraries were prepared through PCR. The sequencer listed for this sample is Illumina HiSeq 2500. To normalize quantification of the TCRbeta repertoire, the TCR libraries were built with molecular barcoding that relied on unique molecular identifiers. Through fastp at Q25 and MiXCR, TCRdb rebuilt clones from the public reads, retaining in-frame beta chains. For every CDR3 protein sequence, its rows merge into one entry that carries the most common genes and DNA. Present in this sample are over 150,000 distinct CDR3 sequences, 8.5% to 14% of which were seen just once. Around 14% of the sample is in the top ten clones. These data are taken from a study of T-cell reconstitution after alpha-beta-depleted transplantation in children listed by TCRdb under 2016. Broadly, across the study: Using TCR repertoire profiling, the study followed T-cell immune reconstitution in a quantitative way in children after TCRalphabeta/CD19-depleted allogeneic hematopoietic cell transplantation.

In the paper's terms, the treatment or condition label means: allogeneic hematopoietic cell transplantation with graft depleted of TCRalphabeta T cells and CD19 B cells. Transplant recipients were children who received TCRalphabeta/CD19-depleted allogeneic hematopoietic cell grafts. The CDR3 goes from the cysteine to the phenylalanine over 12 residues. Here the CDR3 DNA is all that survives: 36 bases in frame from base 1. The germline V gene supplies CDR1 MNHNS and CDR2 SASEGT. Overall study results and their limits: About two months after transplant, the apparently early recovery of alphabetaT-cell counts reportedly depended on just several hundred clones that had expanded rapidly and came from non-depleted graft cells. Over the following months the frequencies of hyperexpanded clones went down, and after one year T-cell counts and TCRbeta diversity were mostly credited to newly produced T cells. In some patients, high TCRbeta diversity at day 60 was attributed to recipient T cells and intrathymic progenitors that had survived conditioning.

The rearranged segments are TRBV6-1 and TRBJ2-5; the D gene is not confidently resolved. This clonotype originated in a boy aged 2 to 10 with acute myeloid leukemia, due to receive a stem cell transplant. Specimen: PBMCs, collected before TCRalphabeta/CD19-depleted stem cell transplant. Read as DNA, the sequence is TGTGCCAGCACTGAAAGAGCGGAGACCCAGTACTTC. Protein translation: CASTERAETQYF.